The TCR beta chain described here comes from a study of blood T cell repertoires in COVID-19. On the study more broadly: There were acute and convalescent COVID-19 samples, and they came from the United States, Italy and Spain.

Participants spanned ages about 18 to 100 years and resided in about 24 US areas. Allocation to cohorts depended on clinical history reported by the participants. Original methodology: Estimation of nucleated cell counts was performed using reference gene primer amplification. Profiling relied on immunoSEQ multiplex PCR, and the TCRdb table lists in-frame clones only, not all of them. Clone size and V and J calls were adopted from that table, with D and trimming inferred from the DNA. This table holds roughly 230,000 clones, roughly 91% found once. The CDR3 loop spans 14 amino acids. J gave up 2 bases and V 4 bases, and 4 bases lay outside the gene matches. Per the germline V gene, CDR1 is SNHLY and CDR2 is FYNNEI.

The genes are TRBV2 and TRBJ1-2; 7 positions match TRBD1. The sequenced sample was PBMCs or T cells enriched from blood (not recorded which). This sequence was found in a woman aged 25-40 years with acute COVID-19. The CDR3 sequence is CASSGEGANYGYTF. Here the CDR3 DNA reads TGTGCCAGCAGTGGCGAGGGGGCAAACTATGGCTACACCTTC.